This entry features one T cell receptor beta chain sequence. The antigen remains unidentified. V gave up 1 base and J gave up 4 bases, with 17 bases separating them. Germline-derived CDR1 and CDR2 are KGHSH and LQKENI. This CDR3 contains 17 residues. This sample was taken from a study of PD-1 blockade in classical Hodgkin lymphoma. Study results and limitations: Reported baseline diversity: healthy donors highest, relapsed/refractory patients lowest. Diversity in CD4+ TCRs, unlike that measured in CD8+ TCRs, had risen significantly by C4D1.

Time point specified: cycle 4 day 1 (C4D1), after 5 to 7 weeks of nivolumab. Every patient had relapsed following autologous stem cell transplantation, and cohorts differed in brentuximab vedotin exposure. The repertoire was sequenced with immunoSEQ multiplex PCR; TCRdb's copy has only in-frame clones and lacks some. This table holds just under 10,000 clones, nearly 85% found once. Material: peripheral blood mononuclear cells (PBMCs), obtained before the fourth cycle of nivolumab. The V gene is TRBV18, the J gene TRBJ2-1; D not certain. The TCR comes from a human donor with classical Hodgkin lymphoma. The CDR3 bases are TGTGCCAGCTCACCACAAGGCCGCGGCGGACGATACAATGAGCAGTTCTTC. This translates into CASSPQGRGGRYNEQFF.